A selection of T cell receptor beta chains follows, all from one sample in a study of OX40 agonist ivuxolimab in advanced cancers. Clones were sequenced by immunoSEQ multiplex PCR, and TCRdb holds only the in-frame ones, with some missing. Seen here are approximately 82,000 clones, over 75% observed once, and the top ten hold over 4%. This material consisted of CD4+ or CD8+ T cells sorted from blood, taken in a trial of the OX40 agonist ivuxolimab. All receptors come from an adult with an advanced solid tumor such as melanoma, head and neck, liver or kidney cancer. Each CDR3 is given with its conserved first and last residue. The D gene is left open where the match is weak. Clone size, where shown, is once, few, many, or a class for clones that have expanded.

V	J	D	size	DNA	CDR3
TRBV6-6	TRBJ2-5	-	-	TGTGCCAGCAGTTACACAGGGACCTCCTACCAAGAGACCCAGTACTTC	CASSYTGTSYQETQYF
TRBV19	TRBJ1-2	TRBD1	-	TGTGCCAGTAGCTCGGACAGGTTTTATGGCTACACCTTC	CASSSDRFYGYTF
TRBV13	TRBJ2-6	TRBD1	-	TGTGCCAGCAGCAAAGGGCGGACAGGGACATCTGGGGCCAACGTCCTGACTTTC	CASSKGRTGTSGANVLTF
TRBV7-3	TRBJ2-5	-	-	TGTGCCAGCAGGCCGACTACGACGGAGACCCAGTACTTC	CASRPTTTETQYF
TRBV10-2	TRBJ1-3	-	-	TGCGCCAGCAGTGATCGGACAAACTCTGGAAACACCATATATTTT	CASSDRTNSGNTIYF
TRBV19	TRBJ1-5	-	-	TGTGCCAGTAGTATAGGATCAGGGCCATGGCAGCCCCAGCATTTT	CASSIGSGPWQPQHF
TRBV6-1	TRBJ2-7	-	once	TGTGCCAGCAGTGTTCAATACGAGCAGTACTTC	CASSVQYEQYF
TRBV27	TRBJ1-1	-	once	TGTGCCAGCAGTTCCGCAAAGGGATCGGGAATTGAAGCTTTCTTT	CASSSAKGSGIEAFF
TRBV6-1	TRBJ2-1	TRBD2	-	TGTGTCAGCAGTAACGGACTAGCGGGAGGACTCGTGTTCTTC	CVSSNGLAGGLVFF
TRBV7-9	TRBJ2-7	TRBD1	-	TGTGCCAGCAGTACCTACCGGGACAGGGGGATGTACGAGCAGTACTTC	CASSTYRDRGMYEQYF